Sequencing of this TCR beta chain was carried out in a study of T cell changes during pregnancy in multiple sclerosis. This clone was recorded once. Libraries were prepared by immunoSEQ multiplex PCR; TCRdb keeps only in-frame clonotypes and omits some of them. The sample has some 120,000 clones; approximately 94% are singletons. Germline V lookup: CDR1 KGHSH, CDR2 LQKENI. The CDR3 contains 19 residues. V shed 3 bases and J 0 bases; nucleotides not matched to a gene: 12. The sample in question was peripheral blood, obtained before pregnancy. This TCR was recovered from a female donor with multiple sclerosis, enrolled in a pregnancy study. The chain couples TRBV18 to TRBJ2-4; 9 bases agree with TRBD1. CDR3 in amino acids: CASSPTGGPSYTAKNIQYF. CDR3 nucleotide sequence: TGTGCCAGCTCACCCACAGGGGGCCCCAGTTATACAGCCAAAAACATTCAGTACTTC. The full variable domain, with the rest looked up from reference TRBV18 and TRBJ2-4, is NAGVMQNPRHLVRRRGQEARLRCSPMKGHSHVYWYRQLPEEGLKFMVYLQKENIIDESGMPKERFSAEFPKEGPSILRIQQVVRGDSAAYFCASSPTGGPSYTAKNIQYFGAGTRLSVL.